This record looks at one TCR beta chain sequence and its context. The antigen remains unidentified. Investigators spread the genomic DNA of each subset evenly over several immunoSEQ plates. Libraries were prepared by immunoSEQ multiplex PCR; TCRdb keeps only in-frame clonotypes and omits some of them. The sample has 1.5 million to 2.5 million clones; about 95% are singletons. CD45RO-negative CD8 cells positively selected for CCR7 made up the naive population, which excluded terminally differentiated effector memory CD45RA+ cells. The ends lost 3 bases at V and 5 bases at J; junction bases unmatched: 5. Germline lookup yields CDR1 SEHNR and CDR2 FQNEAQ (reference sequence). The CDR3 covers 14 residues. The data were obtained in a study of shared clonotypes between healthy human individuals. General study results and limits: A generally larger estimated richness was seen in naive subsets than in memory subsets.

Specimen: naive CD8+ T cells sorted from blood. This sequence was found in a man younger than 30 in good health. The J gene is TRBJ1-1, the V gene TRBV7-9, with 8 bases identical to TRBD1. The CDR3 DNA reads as TGTGCCAGCAGCTTTACCAACAGGGGGACTGAAGCTTTCTTT. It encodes CASSFTNRGTEAFF.